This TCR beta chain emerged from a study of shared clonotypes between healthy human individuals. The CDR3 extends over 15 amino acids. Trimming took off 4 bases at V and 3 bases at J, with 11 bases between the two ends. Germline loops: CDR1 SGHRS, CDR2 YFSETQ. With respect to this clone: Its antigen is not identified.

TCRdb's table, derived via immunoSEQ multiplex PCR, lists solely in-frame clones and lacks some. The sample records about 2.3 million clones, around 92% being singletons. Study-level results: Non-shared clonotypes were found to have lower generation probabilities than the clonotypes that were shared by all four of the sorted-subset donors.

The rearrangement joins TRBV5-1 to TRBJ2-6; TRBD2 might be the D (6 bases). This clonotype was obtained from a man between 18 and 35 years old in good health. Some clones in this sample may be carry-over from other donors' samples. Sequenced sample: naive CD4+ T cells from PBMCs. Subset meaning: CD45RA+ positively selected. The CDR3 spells CASSPSGGGANVLTF. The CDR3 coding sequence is TGCGCCAGCAGCCCCTCCGGGGGTGGGGCCAACGTCCTGACTTTC.